A selection of T cell receptor beta chains follows, all from one sample in a study of cytomegalovirus exposure and HLA in healthy donors. Only in-frame clones appear in the TCRdb table, and some are missing; sequencing was by immunoSEQ multiplex PCR. Among about 55,000 clones listed, over 80% were seen once. Sample: PBMCs. The source of these receptors is a man younger than 40 in good health and CMV-seronegative. CDR3s include the opening cysteine and the closing phenylalanine or tryptophan. D genes are given only for firm matches. Clone sizes are given selectively: once, few, many, or a class where the clone is expanded.

TRBD1,TRBV6-1,TRBJ1-3,NA,CASSEEGTAGNTIYF
TRBD1,TRBV19,TRBJ1-4,once,CASSIFYGTENEKLFF
TRBD1,TRBV18,TRBJ2-1,NA,CASSPQRQGNNEQFF
TRBD1,TRBV4-1,TRBJ2-1,NA,CASSARDRRDNEQFF
NA,TRBV28,TRBJ2-7,NA,CASSLFSYGGLSYEQYF
NA,TRBV7-2,TRBJ2-7,NA,CASRGSSYEQYF
TRBD1,TRBV5-8,TRBJ2-7,NA,CASSLHRGIYEQYF
TRBD2,TRBV25-1,TRBJ2-1,NA,CASSGSGRARSYNEQFF
NA,TRBV28,TRBJ1-3,once,CASSFIPSGNTIYF
TRBD2,TRBV30,TRBJ2-1,NA,CARKGSGVYNEQFF
NA,TRBV10-3,TRBJ2-3,NA,CAISRADTQYF
NA,TRBV2,TRBJ2-1,NA,CASSEWSYEQFF
TRBD1,TRBV6-1,TRBJ1-4,NA,CASSRQGSNEKLFF
NA,TRBV7-8,TRBJ2-6,NA,CASSLGHSGANVLTF
TRBD2,TRBV7-2,TRBJ2-3,few,CASSAGTSVSTDTQYF
TRBD1,TRBV30,TRBJ2-5,NA,CAWSVAPGQRETQYF
TRBD1,TRBV4-3,TRBJ1-1,NA,CATSRDSTMNTEAFF
NA,TRBV7-9,TRBJ2-1,NA,CASSVARTGSYNEQFF
TRBD1,TRBV18,TRBJ1-1,NA,CASSPPQAGGGTEAFF
NA,TRBV7-9,TRBJ1-2,NA,CASSPTVNYGYTF
NA,TRBV7-2,TRBJ2-7,NA,CASSPRALTGPHEQYF
NA,TRBV19,TRBJ1-1,NA,CASSEQVAMNTEAFF
NA,TRBV9,TRBJ1-1,NA,CASSPPGQLNTEAFF
NA,TRBV30,TRBJ2-7,NA,CAWNTGAYEQYF
TRBD1,TRBV28,TRBJ1-6,NA,CASYTPGTGGSPLHF
NA,TRBV7-6,NA,NA,CASSSSGAEQYF
NA,TRBV10-1,TRBJ2-3,NA,CASRPSGTDTQYF
NA,TRBV7-9,TRBJ1-1,NA,CASSSPAQLNTEAFF
NA,TRBV29-1,TRBJ2-7,NA,CSVQGRDYEQYF
TRBD1,TRBV7-9,TRBJ1-2,NA,CASSGQGDYGYTF
NA,TRBV7-7,TRBJ1-6,NA,CASSLGRCETPVNSPLHF
TRBD1,TRBV7-9,TRBJ1-1,NA,CASSRTGRGTEAFF
TRBD2,TRBV5-1,TRBJ2-2,NA,CASSLPVAGLAETNTGELFF
TRBD1,TRBV11-3,TRBJ2-6,NA,CASKPGQGAGANVLTF
TRBD2,TRBV30,TRBJ2-5,NA,CAWGSGGADVYQQYF
TRBD2,TRBV7-8,TRBJ2-3,NA,CASSLRASGGAHDTQYF
NA,TRBV2,TRBJ1-2,NA,CASTSDRLNYGYTF
TRBD1,TRBV10-2,TRBJ1-2,few,CASTGGGSPGYTF
NA,TRBV7-8,TRBJ1-5,NA,CASSFYDRNQPQHF
NA,TRBV6-5,TRBJ1-2,NA,CASSYSTGVTNYGYTF
TRBD2,TRBV4-3,TRBJ2-3,NA,CASSQGRGLAGGDTQYF
TRBD1,TRBV19,TRBJ1-6,NA,CASRQGARGSYNSPLHF
NA,TRBV29-1,TRBJ1-1,NA,CSVSTGSGTEAFF
TRBD2,TRBV15,TRBJ2-1,NA,CATSRVGLAGGDHEQFF
NA,TRBV6-5,TRBJ1-5,once,CASSYSGNFGQRQHF
NA,TRBV7-2,TRBJ1-2,once,CASSLAGGQGYTF
TRBD2,TRBV15,TRBJ2-3,NA,CATSRDSLLAGKDTQYF
NA,TRBV6-5,TRBJ1-3,NA,CASSYGGSGNTIYF